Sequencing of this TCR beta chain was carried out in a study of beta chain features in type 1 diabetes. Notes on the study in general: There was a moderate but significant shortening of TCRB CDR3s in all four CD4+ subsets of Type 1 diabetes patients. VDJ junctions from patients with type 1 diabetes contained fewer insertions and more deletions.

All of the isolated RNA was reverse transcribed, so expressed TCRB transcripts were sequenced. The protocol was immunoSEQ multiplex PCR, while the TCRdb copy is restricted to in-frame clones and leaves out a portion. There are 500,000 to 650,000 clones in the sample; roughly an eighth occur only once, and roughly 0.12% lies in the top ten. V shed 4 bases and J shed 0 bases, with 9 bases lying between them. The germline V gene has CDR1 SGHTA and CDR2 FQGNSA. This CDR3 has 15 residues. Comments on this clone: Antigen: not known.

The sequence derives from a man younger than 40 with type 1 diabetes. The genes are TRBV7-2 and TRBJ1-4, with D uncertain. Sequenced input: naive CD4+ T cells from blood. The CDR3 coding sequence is TGTGCCAGCAGCTCCCCGGCCGCAACTAATGAAAAACTGTTTTTT. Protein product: CASSSPAATNEKLFF.